This T cell receptor beta chain was obtained from a study of shared clonotypes between healthy human individuals. Clones were read by immunoSEQ multiplex PCR, and TCRdb kept only the in-frame ones, dropping some. The sample contains approximately 1,000,000 clones, 60% to 80% of which appear only once. The V end lost 6 bases, the J end lost 0 bases, and 15 bases lay between the germline ends. Germline loops: CDR1 SEHNR, CDR2 FQNEAQ (reference sequence). The CDR3 has 15 amino acids. This rearrangement joins TRBV7-9 to TRBJ2-7; D perhaps matches TRBD2 (6 bases). This receptor was obtained from a man in his late teens or twenties in good health. Some clones in this sample may be carry-over from other donors' samples. The sample taken for sequencing was memory CD4+ T cells from PBMCs. Stated subset: CD45RA-negative fraction. In DNA, the CDR3 is TGTGCCAGCAGAAAAGGCGGGGCAAGCTCCTACGAGCAGTACTTC. Amino acids: CASRKGGASSYEQYF. Supplemented by reference TRBV7-9 and TRBJ2-7, the full variable domain reads DTGVSQNPRHKITKRGQNVTFRCDPISEHNRLYWYRQTLGQGPEFLTYFQNEAQLEKSRLLSDRFSAERPKGSFSTLEIQRTEQGDSAMYLCASRKGGASSYEQYFGPGTRLTVT.